Below are 22 T cell receptor beta chains sequenced from a single sample in a study of T cell repertoires in aging, cancer and after chemotherapy. Multiplex touch-down PCR with TRB-A/B primers amplified rearranged V-D-J TRB sequences. TCRdb fed the multiplex PCR reads into MiXCR, producing one record per CDR3 protein. The sample holds 6,000 to 8,500 distinct CDR3 sequences; roughly 30% are singletons and the top ten take around 9%. TCR beta rearrangements were amplified from peripheral blood genomic DNA. The material sequenced was blood. The receptors come from a human donor with a blood cancer.

This clonotype counts as medium-sized. This chain links TRBV6-5 with TRBJ2-3, with 12 bases that match TRBD1. Per germline, CDR1 MNHEY and CDR2 SVGAGI. The CDR3 is made up of 15 amino acids. V shed 6 bases, J shed 6 bases, and the junction held 7 bases outside the gene matches. The CDR3 loop is CASRPGTGGLDTQYF. The CDR3 region has the DNA TGTGCCAGCAGACCCGGGACAGGGGGCCTCGATACGCAGTATTTT.

Notes on this clonotype: In this CDR3 the conserved last residue, phenylalanine or tryptophan, is missing, so a read error is likely. Because the CDR3's place on the DNA is in doubt, the DNA is left out and the CDR3 is given as listed by TCRdb. The CDR3 sequence: CASSIGGR. The chain recombines TRBV19 with TRBJ2-1; the table's D call of TRBD1 was not tested on the DNA. CDR1 LNHDA and CDR2 SQIVND come from the germline V gene (reference sequence). With termini counted, the CDR3 has 8 amino acids.

The chain combines TRBV29-1 with TRBJ2-5; 8 bases map to TRBD2. The CDR3 covers 11 residues. With 8 bases clipped from V and 3 bases from J, the junction kept 2 bases outside the gene matches. Germline CDR1 and CDR2: SQVTM and ANQGSEA. CDR3 in amino acids: CSLGGEETQYF. The CDR3 DNA follows: TGCAGCCTCGGGGGGGAAGAGACCCAGTACTTC.

The genes are TRBV6-6 and TRBJ1-2; D might be TRBD1 (5 bases). This CDR3 has 17 amino acids. CDR1 and CDR2 (germline): MNHNY, SVGAGI (reference sequence). The V and J ends lost 5 bases and 1 base respectively, with 20 bases between them. The CDR3 nucleotides read TGTGCCAGCAGTACTACAGTATCGGTGAGGGGTAACTATGGCTACACCTTC. It codes for CASSTTVSVRGNYGYTF.

This clonotype is termed medium-sized. V and J are TRBV12-3 or TRBV12-4 and TRBJ2-7, with 7 bases identical to TRBD2. The CDR3 sequence is 13 residues long. Trimming cost V 6 bases and J 7 bases; bases outside gene matches: 9. This CDR3 reads CASSPGRAGEQYF. The CDR3 region has the DNA TGTGCCAGCAGCCCTGGGAGGGCGGGGGAGCAGTACTTC.

In this sample, this clonotype turned up a few times. V usage is TRBV19 and J usage is TRBJ1-1; 7 bases align to TRBD1. Germline CDR1 reads LNHDA; CDR2 reads SQIVND (reference sequence). J was trimmed by 11 bases and V by 1 base; bases with no gene match: 4. CDR3 length: 12 residues. The DNA of the CDR3 is TGTGCCAGTAGTATAGGAGGGGGCTCCGCTTTCTTT. Translating it yields CASSIGGGSAFF. The full variable domain, its missing parts supplied by reference TRBV19 and TRBJ1-1, is DGGITQSPKYLFRKEGQNVTLSCEQNLNHDAMYWYRQDPGQGLRLIYYSQIVNDFQKGDIAEGYSVSREKKESFPLTVTSAQKNPTAFYLCASSIGGGSAFFGQGTRLTVV.

CDR3 region: CSVTRGTYNEQFF. CDR3 coding DNA: TGCAGTGTGACCAGAGGCACATACAATGAGCAGTTCTTC. The V and J genes are TRBV20-1 and TRBJ2-1; no reliable D call. The V end lost 7 bases, the J end lost 4 bases, and 14 bases lay between the germline ends. Germline V gene data show CDR1 as DFQATT and CDR2 as SNEGSKA (reference sequence). This CDR3 spans 13 amino acids.

Relative to its sample, this clonotype is medium-sized (0.01 to 0.1%). The chain uses TRBV19 and TRBJ1-5; TRBD1 is a possible D gene (6 bases). The CDR3 has 14 residues. Trimming pared 7 bases from V and 6 bases from J, leaving 16 bases between. Germline assignment: CDR1 LNHDA and CDR2 SQIVND (reference sequence). In nucleotides, the CDR3 is TGTGCCAGTATGGGGTTGGAGGGGGTTCAGCCCCAGCATTTT. Protein: CASMGLEGVQPQHF. Full variable domain (rest looked up from reference TRBV19 and TRBJ1-5): DGGITQSPKYLFRKEGQNVTLSCEQNLNHDAMYWYRQDPGQGLRLIYYSQIVNDFQKGDIAEGYSVSREKKESFPLTVTSAQKNPTAFYLCASMGLEGVQPQHFGDGTRLSIL.

The V gene is TRBV30, the J gene TRBJ2-1; TRBD2 aligns across 8 bases. The CDR3 is made up of 15 amino acids. The V and J ends lost 3 bases and 0 bases, in that order; junction bases with no gene match: 4. CDR1 GTSNPN and CDR2 SVGIG come from the germline V gene (reference sequence). The DNA of the CDR3 is TGTGCCTGGAGCGGGGGGGCCAGCTCCTACAATGAGCAGTTCTTC. This encodes CAWSGGASSYNEQFF.

Sample share makes this clonotype medium-sized. The chain combines TRBV27 with TRBJ1-2; TRBD1 aligns across 9 bases. J lost 8 bases, V lost 3 bases, and 4 bases had no gene match. The CDR3 totals 13 residues. Germline lookup yields CDR1 MNHEY and CDR2 SMNVEV (reference sequence). The CDR3, as DNA: TGTGCCAGCAGTTTCGGACAGGGGAAAGGCTACACCTTC. Protein product: CASSFGQGKGYTF.

This clonotype was detected only a few times. The chain combines TRBV7-9 with TRBJ2-6; D gene uncertain. Germline V gene lookup returns CDR1 SEHNR and CDR2 FQNEAQ (reference sequence). V gave up 5 bases and J gave up 0 bases, with 11 bases separating them. There are 16 residues in the CDR3. CDR3 sequence (DNA): TGTGCCAGCAGCATTACAGATTTCTCTGGGGCCAACGTCCTGACTTTC. Encoded protein: CASSITDFSGANVLTF.

By share, this clonotype ranks as medium-sized (0.01 to 0.1%). This chain connects TRBV19 to TRBJ2-7, with a possible D match to TRBD1 (6 bases). V lost 6 bases and J lost 1, with 13 bases in between. The CDR3 consists of 14 residues. Germline assignment: CDR1 LNHDA and CDR2 SQIVND (reference sequence). The CDR3 sequence: CASSTGMLSYEQYF. CDR3 coding DNA: TGTGCCAGTAGCACAGGGATGTTATCCTACGAGCAGTACTTC.

V is TRBV5-1 and J is TRBJ1-3, with D maybe TRBD1 (5 bases). From germline, CDR1 is SGHRS and CDR2 YFSETQ. This CDR3 contains 15 residues. The V and J ends lost 3 bases and 0 bases respectively, with 10 bases between them. The chain's CDR3 is CASSSTGASGNTIYF. CDR3 in DNA: TGCGCCAGCAGCTCTACAGGAGCCTCTGGAAACACCATATATTTT.

V and J are TRBV6-6 and TRBJ1-1; no clear D. Per germline, CDR1 MNHNY and CDR2 SVGAGI (reference sequence). The V end was cut by 8 bases, the J end by 5 bases, with 18 bases between. The CDR3 has 14 amino acids. In nucleotides, the CDR3 is TGTGCCAGCGCTAAAGATCTGGGGAGTACTGAAGCTTTCTTT. Residues: CASAKDLGSTEAFF.

This rearrangement joins TRBV6-2 or TRBV6-3 to TRBJ2-7; 9 bases line up with TRBD1. Germline loops: CDR1 MNHEY, CDR2 SVGEGT. The CDR3 loop spans 15 amino acids. J lost 3 bases, V lost 4 bases, and 7 bases had no gene match. CDR3 DNA sequence: TGTGCCAGCAGTTTGGGGACAGGGATTTACTACGAGCAGTACTTC. It is translated as CASSLGTGIYYEQYF.

This clonotype was picked up a small number of times. The genes are TRBV18 and TRBJ1-4; D call uncertain. This CDR3 is 13 amino acids long. Trimming took 1 base from V and 8 from J, leaving 8 bases between them. Per germline, CDR1 KGHSH and CDR2 LQKENI. The CDR3 nucleotides read TGTGCCAGCTCACCACAGGCCGGAGAAAAACTGTTTTTT. Translating gives CASSPQAGEKLFF.

This clonotype is deemed medium-sized. V usage is TRBV29-1 and J usage is TRBJ2-1, with TRBD2 as a possible D gene (7 bases). The CDR3 has 14 amino acids. V lost 0 bases, J lost 9 bases, and 15 bases lay in between. Looked up from germline, CDR1 is SQVTM and CDR2 is ANQGSEA. CDR3 sequence reads: CSVEDGGGAAEQFF. The DNA for the CDR3 is TGCAGCGTTGAAGATGGTGGGGGGGCTGCTGAGCAGTTCTTC.

J is TRBJ2-1 and V is TRBV6-6; D call uncertain. The CDR3 is 16 amino acids. V was cut by 7 bases and J by 5 bases, with 21 bases left in between. CDR1 MNHNY and CDR2 SVGAGI come from the germline V gene (reference sequence). Written as DNA, the CDR3 is TGTGCCAGCACCGACACCCACGACGCCCAAAACAATGAGCAGTTCTTC. Amino acids: CASTDTHDAQNNEQFF.

V usage is TRBV11-3 and J usage is TRBJ1-4, with no clear D. Trimming removed 6 bases at V and 8 bases at J, with 31 bases between. This CDR3 is built from 19 residues. The germline V gene encodes CDR1 SGHNT and CDR2 YENEEA. The CDR3 bases are TGTGCCAGCAGTTACTCGATGCGGCAGCCCGAGCCGGGAGGGGAAAAACTGTTTTTT. It codes for CASSYSMRQPEPGGEKLFF.

By share of the sample, this clonotype is medium-sized (0.01 to 0.1%). The chain has TRBV19 and TRBJ2-1, with TRBD1 matching over 9 bases. Trimming took 1 base from V and 6 from J; bases not matched to a gene: 4. Germline CDR1 LNHDA, CDR2 SQIVND (reference sequence). The CDR3 totals 15 residues. DNA for the CDR3: TGTGCCAGTAGTATAGCGGGACAGGGCACCAATGAGCAGTTCTTC. Residues: CASSIAGQGTNEQFF.

This clonotype rates as medium-sized (0.01 to 0.1%). V is TRBV6-5 and J is TRBJ2-5; 7 nucleotides match TRBD2. Unmatched junction bases numbered 6, after V lost 4 bases and J lost 4 bases. Germline lookup yields CDR1 MNHEY and CDR2 SVGAGI. This CDR3 is built from 14 residues. CDR3 DNA sequence: TGTGCCAGCAGTTCCCTAGGCGGGGGAGAGACCCAGTACTTC. Encoded protein: CASSSLGGGETQYF.

V and J are TRBV5-6 and TRBJ2-5; TRBD2 aligns across 11 bases. This CDR3 has 17 residues. Per germline, CDR1 SGHDT and CDR2 YYEEEE. V was clipped by 0 bases and J by 5 bases; unmatched bases: 9. CDR3 DNA: TGTGCCAGCAGCTTGGCGGGAATAGCGGGGGGGCCCGAGACCCAGTACTTC. Protein product: CASSLAGIAGGPETQYF.